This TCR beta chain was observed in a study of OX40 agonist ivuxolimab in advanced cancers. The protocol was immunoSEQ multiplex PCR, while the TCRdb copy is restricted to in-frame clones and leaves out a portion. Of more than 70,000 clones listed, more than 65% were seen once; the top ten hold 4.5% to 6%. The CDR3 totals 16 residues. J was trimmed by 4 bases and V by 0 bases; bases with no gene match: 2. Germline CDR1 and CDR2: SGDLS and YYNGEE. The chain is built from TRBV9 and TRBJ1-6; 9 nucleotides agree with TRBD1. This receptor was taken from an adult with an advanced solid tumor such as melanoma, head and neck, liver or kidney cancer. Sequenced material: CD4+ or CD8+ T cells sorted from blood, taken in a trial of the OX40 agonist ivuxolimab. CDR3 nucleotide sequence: TGTGCCAGCAGCGTAGGGGACAGGGCATATAATTCACCCCTCCACTTT. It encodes CASSVGDRAYNSPLHF.